These T cell receptor beta chains were read from a single sample in a study of blood T cells in healthy people across ages. TCRdb recomputed calls from the 5' RACE reads with MiXCR, one row per CDR3 protein. The sample lists around 650,000 distinct CDR3 sequences, around 43% occurring once. The sample was blood. These receptor sequences come from an elderly man in good health. The CDR3 runs from the conserved cysteine through the conserved F or W. Fields, in order: J gene, V gene, clone size, D gene, CDR3 DNA, CDR3 protein. A D gene is named only where the DNA matches it firmly. Some rows have no size entry. The others give once, few or many, or a class for an expanded clone.

j_call: TRBJ1-5; v_call: TRBV15; clone_size: many; d_call: .; cdr3_nt: TGTGCCACCAGCAGAGATCTTTCAGGGGCGGGTCAGCCCCAGCATTTT; cdr3_aa: CATSRDLSGAGQPQHF
j_call: TRBJ2-7; v_call: TRBV2; clone_size: few; d_call: TRBD2; cdr3_nt: TGTGCCAGCAGTGCCTCGGGACTAGGGAGCCCCACTACGAGCAAGAAGCAGTACTTC; cdr3_aa: CASSASGLGSPTTSKKQYF
j_call: TRBJ2-7; v_call: TRBV4-1; clone_size: .; d_call: .; cdr3_nt: TGCGCCAGCAGCCGCAGCCTCAGCTCCTACAATGAGCAGTACTTC; cdr3_aa: CASSRSLSSYNEQYF
j_call: TRBJ2-3; v_call: TRBV7-3; clone_size: .; d_call: .; cdr3_nt: TGTGCCAGCAGCTTGAACCCCTCCCGGGACTCAGCGCAGTATTTT; cdr3_aa: CASSLNPSRDSAQYF
j_call: TRBJ2-1; v_call: TRBV6-6; clone_size: .; d_call: TRBD2; cdr3_nt: TGTGCCAGCAGTTACGGCACTAGCGAGGGTGAGCAGTTCTTC; cdr3_aa: CASSYGTSEGEQFF
j_call: TRBJ2-3; v_call: TRBV20-1; clone_size: few; d_call: TRBD2; cdr3_nt: TGCAGTGCGAACGGGGGGGGCACAGATACGCAGTATTTT; cdr3_aa: CSANGGGTDTQYF
j_call: TRBJ2-3; v_call: TRBV24-1; clone_size: .; d_call: .; cdr3_nt: TGTGCCACCAGTTATAGCGAGGACAGTAGAGATACGCAGTATTTT; cdr3_aa: CATSYSEDSRDTQYF
j_call: TRBJ2-7; v_call: TRBV21-1; clone_size: .; d_call: .; cdr3_nt: TGTGCCAGCAGCCCTCTACTGGGACTCCATTCTCCTTACGAGCAGTACTTC; cdr3_aa: CASSPLLGLHSPYEQYF
j_call: TRBJ1-6; v_call: TRBV20-1; clone_size: few; d_call: .; cdr3_nt: TGCAGTGCTAGAGATGAGAACAAAAGCTCCTATAATTCACCCCTCCACTTT; cdr3_aa: CSARDENKSSYNSPLHF
j_call: TRBJ1-1; v_call: TRBV12-3/TRBV12-4; clone_size: .; d_call: .; cdr3_nt: TGTGCCAGCAGTTTTCGGGGGGCGAACACTGAAGCTTTCTTT; cdr3_aa: CASSFRGANTEAFF
j_call: TRBJ2-1; v_call: TRBV4-1; clone_size: .; d_call: TRBD2; cdr3_nt: TGCGCCAGCAGCCAAGATATAGCGGGAGCAAATGAGCAGTTCTTC; cdr3_aa: CASSQDIAGANEQFF
j_call: TRBJ2-1; v_call: TRBV20-1; clone_size: .; d_call: TRBD2; cdr3_nt: TGCAGTACCCGACTAGCGGCCCGGAACGAGCAGTTCTTC; cdr3_aa: CSTRLAARNEQFF
j_call: TRBJ2-2; v_call: TRBV20-1; clone_size: .; d_call: .; cdr3_nt: TGCAGTGCCCCCAACGCGGGCGAAGAGCTCGGGGAGCTGTTTTTT; cdr3_aa: CSAPNAGEELGELFF
j_call: TRBJ2-5; v_call: TRBV7-2; clone_size: .; d_call: .; cdr3_nt: TGTGCCAGCAGCTTAGGGGGGACGGGAGAGACCCAGTACTTC; cdr3_aa: CASSLGGTGETQYF
j_call: TRBJ1-5; v_call: TRBV6-4; clone_size: few; d_call: .; cdr3_nt: TGTGCCAGCAGTGACCCCCTCAGGGTTGGCAATCAGCCCCAGCATTTT; cdr3_aa: CASSDPLRVGNQPQHF